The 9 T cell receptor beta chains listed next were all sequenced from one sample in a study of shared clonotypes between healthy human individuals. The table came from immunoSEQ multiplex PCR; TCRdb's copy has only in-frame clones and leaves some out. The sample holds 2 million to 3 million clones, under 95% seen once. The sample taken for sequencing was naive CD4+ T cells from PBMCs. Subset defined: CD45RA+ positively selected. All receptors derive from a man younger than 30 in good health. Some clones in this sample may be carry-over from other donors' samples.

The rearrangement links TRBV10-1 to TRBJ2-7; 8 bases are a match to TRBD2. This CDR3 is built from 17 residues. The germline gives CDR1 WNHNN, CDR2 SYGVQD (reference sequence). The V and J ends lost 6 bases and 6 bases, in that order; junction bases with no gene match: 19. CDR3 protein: CASRQDRVRRSGTEQYF. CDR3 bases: TGCGCCAGCAGGCAAGACCGGGTTCGGCGTAGCGGGACCGAGCAGTACTTC.

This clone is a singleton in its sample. Here the CDR3 DNA reads TGTGCCAGCAGTGAAGTGCGGGGTGATCAGCCCCAGCATTTT. Translated, it gives CASSEVRGDQPQHF. This chain joins TRBV6-1 and TRBJ1-5; D is undetermined. Germline loops: CDR1 MNHNS, CDR2 SASEGT. This CDR3 is 14 amino acids long. The V gene lost 1 base and the J gene lost 5 bases, with 9 bases spanning the gap.

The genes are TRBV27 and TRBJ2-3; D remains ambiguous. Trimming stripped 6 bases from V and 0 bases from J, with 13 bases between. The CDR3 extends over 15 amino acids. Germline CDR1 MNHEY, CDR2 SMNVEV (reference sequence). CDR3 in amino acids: CASSSPHASTDTQYF. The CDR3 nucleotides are TGTGCCAGCAGCTCACCCCACGCTAGCACAGATACGCAGTATTTT.

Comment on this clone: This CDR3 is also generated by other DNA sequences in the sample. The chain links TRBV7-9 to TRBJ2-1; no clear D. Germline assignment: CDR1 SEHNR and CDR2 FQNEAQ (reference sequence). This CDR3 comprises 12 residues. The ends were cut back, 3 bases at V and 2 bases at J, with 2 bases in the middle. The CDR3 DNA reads TGTGCCAGCAGCTTTACCTACAATGAGCAGTTCTTC. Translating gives CASSFTYNEQFF.

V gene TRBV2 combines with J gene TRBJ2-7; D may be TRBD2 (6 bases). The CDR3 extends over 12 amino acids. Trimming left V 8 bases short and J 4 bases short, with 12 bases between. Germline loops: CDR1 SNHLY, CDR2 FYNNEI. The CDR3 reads CASRGSDYEQYF. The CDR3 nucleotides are TGTGCCAGCCGGGGGTCAGATTACGAGCAGTACTTC.

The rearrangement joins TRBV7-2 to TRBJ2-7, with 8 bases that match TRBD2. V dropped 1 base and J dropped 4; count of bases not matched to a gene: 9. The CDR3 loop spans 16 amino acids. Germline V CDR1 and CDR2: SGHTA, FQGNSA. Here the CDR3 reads CASSLGTAGDPYEQYF. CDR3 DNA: TGTGCCAGCAGCTTAGGGACAGCGGGAGACCCATACGAGCAGTACTTC.

The CDR3 reads CASSSQGNEQYF. The CDR3 DNA follows: TGTGCCAGCAGCTCCCAGGGGAACGAGCAGTACTTC. The genes are TRBV5-4 and TRBJ2-7; perhaps TRBD1 as D (6 bases). The CDR3 is 12 residues long. V lost 3 bases, J lost 5 bases, and 9 bases lay in between. The V gene's germline CDR1 is SGHNT and CDR2 YYREEE (reference sequence).

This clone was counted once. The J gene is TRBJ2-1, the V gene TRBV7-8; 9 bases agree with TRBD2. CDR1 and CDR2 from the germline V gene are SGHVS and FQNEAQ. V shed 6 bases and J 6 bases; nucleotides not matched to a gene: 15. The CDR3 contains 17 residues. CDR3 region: CASRLEGAGGTGNEQFF. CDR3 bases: TGTGCCAGCAGGCTAGAGGGAGCGGGAGGCACGGGCAATGAGCAGTTCTTC.

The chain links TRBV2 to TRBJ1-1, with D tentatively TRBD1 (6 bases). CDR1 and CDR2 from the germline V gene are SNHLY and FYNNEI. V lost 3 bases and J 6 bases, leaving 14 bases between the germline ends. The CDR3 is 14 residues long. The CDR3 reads CASSENRVVAEAFF. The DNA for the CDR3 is TGTGCCAGCAGTGAGAACAGGGTGGTGGCTGAAGCTTTCTTT.